This T cell receptor beta chain was captured in a study of blood T cell repertoires in COVID-19. The authors' processing: Amplifying reference gene primers gave estimates of nucleated cell counts. Sequencing was performed with immunoSEQ multiplex PCR; in TCRdb, only in-frame clones are kept and a portion is missing. The V and J calls and the clone size are those of that table, but D and trimming were determined from the DNA. The sample has roughly 350,000 clones, around 87% seen once. CDR1 LGHNA and CDR2 YNFKEQ come from the germline V gene. There are 14 residues in the CDR3. V gave up 0 bases and J gave up 3 bases, with 8 bases separating them.

Sequencing was done on a sample of peripheral blood. The chain combines TRBV4-2 with TRBJ2-5; D gene ambiguous. This TCR was sampled from a woman in her 30s with COVID-19, enrolled during active disease. The CDR3 region is CASSQERGEETQYF. The CDR3 DNA sequence: TGTGCCAGCAGCCAAGAAAGAGGAGAAGAGACCCAGTACTTC.